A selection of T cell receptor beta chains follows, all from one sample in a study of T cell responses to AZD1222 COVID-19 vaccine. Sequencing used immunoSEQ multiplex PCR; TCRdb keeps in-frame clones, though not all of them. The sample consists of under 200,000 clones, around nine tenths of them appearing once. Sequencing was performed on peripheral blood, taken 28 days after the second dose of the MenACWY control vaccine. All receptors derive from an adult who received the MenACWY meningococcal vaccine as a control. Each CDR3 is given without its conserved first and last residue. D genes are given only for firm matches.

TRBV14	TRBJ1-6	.	ASSKPGRVDSPLH
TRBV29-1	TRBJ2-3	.	SPRLDTDTQY
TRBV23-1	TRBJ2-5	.	ASSQNPGEYQETQY
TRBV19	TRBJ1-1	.	ASSIGGADTEAF
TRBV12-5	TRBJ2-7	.	ASGSPDTRIYEQY
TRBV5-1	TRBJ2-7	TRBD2	ASSFTSGSSDEQY
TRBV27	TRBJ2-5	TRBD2	ASSVLAGVQTQY
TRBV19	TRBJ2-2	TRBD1	ASSSRGPGELF
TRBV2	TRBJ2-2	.	ASSPPPLGTGELF
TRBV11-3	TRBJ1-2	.	ASSRDAVSVGYT
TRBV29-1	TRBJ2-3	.	SVGRGSTDTQY
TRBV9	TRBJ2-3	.	ASRRGLAGTDTQY
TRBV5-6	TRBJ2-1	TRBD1	ASSLEGQGWDEQF
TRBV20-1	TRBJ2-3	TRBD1	SASRRDRPDTQY
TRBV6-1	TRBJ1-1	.	ASSERSGAMNTEAF
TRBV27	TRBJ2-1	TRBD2	ASSLLAGHNEQF
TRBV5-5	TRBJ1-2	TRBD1	ASSPMRQGAGGYT
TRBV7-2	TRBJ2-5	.	ASSLDRGRETQY
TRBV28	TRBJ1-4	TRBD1	ASSGQGDEKLF
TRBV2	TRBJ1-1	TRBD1	ASRQGSGNTEAF
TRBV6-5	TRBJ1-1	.	ASSLGGQALQAF
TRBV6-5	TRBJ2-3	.	ASSRRPGRTDTQY
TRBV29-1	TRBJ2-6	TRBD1	SVAGTGGYSGANVLT
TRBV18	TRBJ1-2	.	ASSPLDGDGYT
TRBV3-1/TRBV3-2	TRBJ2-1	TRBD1	ASSVDRVGYNEQF
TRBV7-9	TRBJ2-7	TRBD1	ASSLVQGVYEQY
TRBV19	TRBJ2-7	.	ASSMRGPGTEQY